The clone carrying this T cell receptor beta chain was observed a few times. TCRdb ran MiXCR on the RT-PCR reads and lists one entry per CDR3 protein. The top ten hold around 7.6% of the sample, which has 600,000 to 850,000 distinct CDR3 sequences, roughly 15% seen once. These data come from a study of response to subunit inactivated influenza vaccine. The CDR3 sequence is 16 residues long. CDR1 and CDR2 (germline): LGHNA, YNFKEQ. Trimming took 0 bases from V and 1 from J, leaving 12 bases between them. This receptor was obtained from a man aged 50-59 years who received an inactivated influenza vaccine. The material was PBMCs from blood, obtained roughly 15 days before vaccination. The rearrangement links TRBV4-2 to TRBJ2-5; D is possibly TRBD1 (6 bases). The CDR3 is CASSQEALGGQETQYF. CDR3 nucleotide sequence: TGTGCCAGCAGCCAAGAAGCCCTAGGGGGCCAAGAGACCCAGTACTTC.